These T cell receptor beta chains were read from a single sample in a study of T cells in Graves' hyperthyroidism and ophthalmopathy. One entry per CDR3 protein, called by TCRdb with MiXCR from the multiplex PCR reads. The top ten clones hold about 26% of a sample with some 510,000 distinct CDR3 sequences, 20% to 25% of them seen once. Sequenced input: blood. All receptors derive from a man younger than 30 with Graves' hyperthyroidism. CDR3s include the opening cysteine and the closing phenylalanine or tryptophan. Each record gives: J gene, clone size, V gene, D gene, CDR3 protein, CDR3 DNA. The D gene is left open where the match is weak. Expanded clones get a size class; other rows say once, few or many, or leave the size out.

j_gene: TRBJ2-7; abundance: -; v_gene: TRBV25-1; d_gene: -; CDR3aa: CASSIRTEFYEQYF; CDR3nt: TGTGCCAGCAGTATCCGGACAGAATTCTACGAGCAGTACTTC
j_gene: TRBJ1-2; abundance: -; v_gene: TRBV5-4; d_gene: TRBD1; CDR3aa: CASSLGTGADYGYTF; CDR3nt: TGTGCCAGCAGCTTGGGGACAGGGGCGGACTATGGCTACACCTTC
j_gene: TRBJ1-1; abundance: many; v_gene: TRBV6-1; d_gene: TRBD1; CDR3aa: CAGSERQGPEAFF; CDR3nt: TGTGCCGGCAGTGAGCGACAGGGCCCCGAAGCTTTCTTT
j_gene: TRBJ1-1; abundance: few; v_gene: TRBV30; d_gene: -; CDR3aa: CAWSPTGFRYGAFF; CDR3nt: TGTGCCTGGAGCCCCACGGGGTTCCGGTATGGAGCTTTCTTT
j_gene: TRBJ2-7; abundance: many; v_gene: TRBV6-1; d_gene: -; CDR3aa: CASAEVTYEQYF; CDR3nt: TGTGCCAGCGCCGAGGTGACCTACGAGCAGTACTTC
j_gene: TRBJ2-2; abundance: -; v_gene: TRBV10-1; d_gene: -; CDR3aa: CASSESAGDSAGELFF; CDR3nt: TGCGCCAGCAGTGAGTCGGCAGGGGACTCGGCCGGGGAGCTGTTTTTT
j_gene: TRBJ2-5; abundance: many; v_gene: TRBV6-1; d_gene: -; CDR3aa: CASELTLGETQYF; CDR3nt: TGTGCCAGCGAGCTGACGTTAGGAGAGACCCAGTACTTC
j_gene: TRBJ2-5; abundance: -; v_gene: TRBV6-1; d_gene: -; CDR3aa: CASSEGGGRETQYF; CDR3nt: TGTGCCAGCAGTGAGGGTGGGGGCCGAGAGACCCAGTACTTC
j_gene: TRBJ2-7; abundance: -; v_gene: TRBV4-1; d_gene: -; CDR3aa: CASSPHAVTYEQYF; CDR3nt: TGCGCCAGCAGCCCCCACGCGGTAACCTACGAGCAGTACTTC
j_gene: TRBJ2-5; abundance: many; v_gene: TRBV2; d_gene: TRBD1; CDR3aa: CASSGTEMYQETQYF; CDR3nt: TGTGCCAGCAGCGGGACAGAGATGTACCAAGAGACCCAGTACTTC
j_gene: TRBJ2-7; abundance: -; v_gene: TRBV6-1; d_gene: TRBD2; CDR3aa: CASSERRRGGSYEQYF; CDR3nt: TGTGCCAGCAGTGAAAGGCGGCGGGGGGGATCCTACGAGCAGTACTTC
j_gene: TRBJ2-5; abundance: many; v_gene: TRBV6-5; d_gene: -; CDR3aa: CASSFFSSETQYF; CDR3nt: TGTGCCAGCAGTTTCTTCTCCTCGGAGACCCAGTACTTC
j_gene: TRBJ2-5; abundance: many; v_gene: TRBV28; d_gene: TRBD1; CDR3aa: CASSSLTGGIETQYF; CDR3nt: TGTGCCAGCAGTTCTCTGACAGGGGGTATAGAGACCCAGTACTTC
j_gene: TRBJ1-2; abundance: many; v_gene: TRBV6-1; d_gene: -; CDR3aa: CASRAGQLYGYTF; CDR3nt: TGTGCCAGCAGAGCCGGACAGCTCTATGGCTACACCTTC
j_gene: TRBJ1-1; abundance: -; v_gene: TRBV10-1; d_gene: TRBD1; CDR3aa: CASRRGQMTTEAFF; CDR3nt: TGCGCCAGCAGGAGGGGACAGATGACCACTGAAGCTTTCTTT
j_gene: TRBJ2-3; abundance: many; v_gene: TRBV10-3; d_gene: -; CDR3aa: CATRRWGSTDTQYF; CDR3nt: TGTGCCACCCGGCGGTGGGGGAGCACAGATACGCAGTATTTT
j_gene: TRBJ1-3; abundance: -; v_gene: TRBV6-1; d_gene: -; CDR3aa: CASSEFGDRNTIYF; CDR3nt: TGTGCCAGCAGTGAATTCGGGGATCGAAACACCATATATTTT
j_gene: TRBJ1-2; abundance: many; v_gene: TRBV12-3/TRBV12-4; d_gene: -; CDR3aa: CASSWGNYGYTF; CDR3nt: TGTGCCAGCAGTTGGGGCAACTATGGCTACACCTTC
j_gene: TRBJ2-5; abundance: -; v_gene: TRBV15; d_gene: -; CDR3aa: CATSSEAGGAETQYF; CDR3nt: TGTGCCACCAGCAGCGAAGCTGGGGGCGCGGAGACCCAGTACTTC
j_gene: TRBJ2-2; abundance: many; v_gene: TRBV7-2; d_gene: TRBD2; CDR3aa: CASSYSGGATGELFF; CDR3nt: TGTGCCAGCAGCTATAGCGGGGGGGCGACCGGGGAGCTGTTTTTT
j_gene: TRBJ1-1; abundance: -; v_gene: TRBV5-1; d_gene: -; CDR3aa: CASSLDGGASNTEAFF; CDR3nt: TGCGCCAGCAGCTTGGATGGGGGCGCGTCGAACACTGAAGCTTTCTTT
j_gene: TRBJ2-7; abundance: many; v_gene: TRBV29-1; d_gene: -; CDR3aa: CSVEGYRSSYEQYF; CDR3nt: TGCAGCGTTGAAGGCTACAGATCTTCCTACGAGCAGTACTTC
j_gene: TRBJ1-1; abundance: -; v_gene: TRBV27; d_gene: -; CDR3aa: CASGLGGARTEAFF; CDR3nt: TGTGCCAGCGGTCTGGGGGGGGCGAGGACTGAAGCTTTCTTT
j_gene: TRBJ2-7; abundance: few; v_gene: TRBV6-5; d_gene: -; CDR3aa: CASSTGREYEQYF; CDR3nt: TGTGCCAGCAGTACCGGCAGAGAGTACGAGCAGTACTTC
j_gene: TRBJ2-7; abundance: many; v_gene: TRBV28; d_gene: -; CDR3aa: CASSFQGGGGSSYEQYF; CDR3nt: TGTGCCAGCAGTTTTCAGGGGGGTGGAGGGAGCTCCTACGAGCAGTACTTC
j_gene: TRBJ2-7; abundance: many; v_gene: TRBV10-2; d_gene: -; CDR3aa: CASSEGRPEQYF; CDR3nt: TGCGCCAGCAGTGAGGGACGACCTGAGCAGTACTTC
j_gene: TRBJ2-5; abundance: many; v_gene: TRBV27; d_gene: TRBD2; CDR3aa: CASSPNSSGGEETQYF; CDR3nt: TGTGCCAGCAGCCCTAACTCTAGCGGGGGGGAAGAGACCCAGTACTTC
j_gene: TRBJ2-7; abundance: many; v_gene: TRBV15; d_gene: -; CDR3aa: CATSYTGFRSYEQYF; CDR3nt: TGTGCCACCAGCTATACAGGGTTCCGCTCCTACGAGCAGTACTTC
j_gene: TRBJ1-2; abundance: many; v_gene: TRBV28; d_gene: -; CDR3aa: CASSFWTVGYTF; CDR3nt: TGTGCCAGCAGTTTTTGGACGGTCGGCTACACCTTC
j_gene: TRBJ1-1; abundance: -; v_gene: TRBV12-3/TRBV12-4; d_gene: TRBD1; CDR3aa: CVSRSQGTTEAFF; CDR3nt: TGTGTCAGCAGGTCACAGGGGACCACTGAAGCTTTCTTT
j_gene: TRBJ1-1; abundance: many; v_gene: TRBV6-1; d_gene: -; CDR3aa: CASTVRGDAEAFF; CDR3nt: TGTGCCAGCACGGTGAGGGGTGACGCTGAAGCTTTCTTT
j_gene: TRBJ1-5; abundance: many; v_gene: TRBV30; d_gene: -; CDR3aa: CAWSASSNQPQHF; CDR3nt: TGTGCCTGGAGTGCCAGTAGCAATCAGCCCCAGCATTTT
j_gene: TRBJ1-1; abundance: -; v_gene: TRBV5-1; d_gene: -; CDR3aa: CASSASRGYTEAFF; CDR3nt: TGCGCCAGCAGCGCCTCCCGGGGATACACTGAAGCTTTCTTT
j_gene: TRBJ1-2; abundance: many; v_gene: TRBV13; d_gene: -; CDR3aa: CASSSPSLGYTF; CDR3nt: TGTGCCAGCAGCTCCCCTTCACTTGGCTACACCTTC
j_gene: TRBJ2-4; abundance: few; v_gene: TRBV19; d_gene: -; CDR3aa: CASSIPALGREGAKNIQYF; CDR3nt: TGTGCCAGTAGTATCCCTGCCCTGGGGCGGGAAGGTGCCAAAAACATTCAGTACTTC
j_gene: TRBJ2-3; abundance: -; v_gene: TRBV7-7; d_gene: -; CDR3aa: CASSPNRESDTQYF; CDR3nt: TGTGCCAGCAGCCCAAACCGGGAGAGCGATACGCAGTATTTT
j_gene: TRBJ1-2; abundance: many; v_gene: TRBV29-1; d_gene: -; CDR3aa: CSVGSLRYGYTF; CDR3nt: TGCAGCGTCGGATCTCTTAGGTATGGCTACACCTTC
j_gene: TRBJ2-5; abundance: many; v_gene: TRBV12-3/TRBV12-4; d_gene: -; CDR3aa: CASRGVFETQYF; CDR3nt: TGTGCCAGCAGAGGGGTTTTCGAGACCCAGTACTTC
j_gene: TRBJ2-7; abundance: few; v_gene: TRBV11-2; d_gene: TRBD1; CDR3aa: CASSLTGGFWGPLYEQYF; CDR3nt: TGTGCCAGCAGCTTGACAGGGGGTTTTTGGGGACCGCTCTACGAGCAGTACTTC
j_gene: TRBJ1-5; abundance: many; v_gene: TRBV7-9; d_gene: -; CDR3aa: CASSLTYNQPQHF; CDR3nt: TGTGCCAGCAGCTTAACCTACAATCAGCCCCAGCATTTT
j_gene: TRBJ1-1; abundance: many; v_gene: TRBV13; d_gene: -; CDR3aa: CASSFQGPTEAFF; CDR3nt: TGTGCCAGCAGCTTCCAGGGGCCCACTGAAGCTTTCTTT
j_gene: TRBJ2-2; abundance: many; v_gene: TRBV24-1; d_gene: -; CDR3aa: CATSPGTTNTGELFF; CDR3nt: TGTGCCACCAGTCCCGGGACAACGAACACCGGGGAGCTGTTTTTT
j_gene: TRBJ2-7; abundance: once; v_gene: TRBV12-3/TRBV12-4; d_gene: TRBD1; CDR3aa: CARGQGVFYEQYF; CDR3nt: TGTGCCAGGGGGCAGGGGGTATTCTACGAGCAGTACTTC
j_gene: TRBJ1-1; abundance: -; v_gene: TRBV30; d_gene: -; CDR3aa: CASHTEAFF; CDR3nt: TGTGCGTCTCACACTGAAGCTTTCTTT
j_gene: TRBJ2-2; abundance: many; v_gene: TRBV6-5; d_gene: TRBD1; CDR3aa: CASSYSRDRANTGELFF; CDR3nt: TGTGCCAGCAGTTACTCCCGGGACAGGGCGAACACCGGGGAGCTGTTTTTT
j_gene: TRBJ2-5; abundance: many; v_gene: TRBV4-1; d_gene: TRBD2; CDR3aa: CASSQGTSGGEETQYF; CDR3nt: TGCGCCAGCAGCCAAGGGACTAGCGGGGGAGAAGAGACCCAGTACTTC
j_gene: TRBJ2-2; abundance: many; v_gene: TRBV6-4; d_gene: -; CDR3aa: CASSDWGQLNTGELFF; CDR3nt: TGTGCCAGCAGTGACTGGGGGCAGCTGAACACCGGGGAGCTGTTTTTT
j_gene: TRBJ2-5; abundance: many; v_gene: TRBV6-1; d_gene: -; CDR3aa: CASSEWGPGETQYF; CDR3nt: TGTGCCAGCAGTGAGTGGGGACCCGGGGAGACCCAGTACTTC
j_gene: TRBJ2-7; abundance: -; v_gene: TRBV12-3/TRBV12-4; d_gene: -; CDR3aa: CASSSSGLYEQYF; CDR3nt: TGTGCCAGCAGTTCTAGTGGGCTCTACGAGCAGTACTTC
j_gene: TRBJ2-5; abundance: many; v_gene: TRBV24-1; d_gene: -; CDR3aa: CATSDSLRETQYF; CDR3nt: TGTGCCACCAGTGATTCCCTTAGGGAGACCCAGTACTTC